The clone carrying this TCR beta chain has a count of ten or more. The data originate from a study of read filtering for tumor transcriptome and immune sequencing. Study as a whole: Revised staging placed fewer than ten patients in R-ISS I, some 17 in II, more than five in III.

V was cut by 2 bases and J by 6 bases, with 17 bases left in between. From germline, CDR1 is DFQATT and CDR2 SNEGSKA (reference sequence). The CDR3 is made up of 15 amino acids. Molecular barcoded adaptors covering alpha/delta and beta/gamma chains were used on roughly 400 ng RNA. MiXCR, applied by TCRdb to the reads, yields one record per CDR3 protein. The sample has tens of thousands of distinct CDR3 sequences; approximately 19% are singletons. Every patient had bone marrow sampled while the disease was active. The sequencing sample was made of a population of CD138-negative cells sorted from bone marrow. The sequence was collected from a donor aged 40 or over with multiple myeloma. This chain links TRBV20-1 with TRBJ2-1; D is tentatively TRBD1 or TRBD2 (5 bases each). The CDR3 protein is CSARPLRDGLNEQFF. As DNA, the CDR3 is TGCAGTGCTAGACCACTGAGGGACGGACTCAATGAGCAGTTCTTC.